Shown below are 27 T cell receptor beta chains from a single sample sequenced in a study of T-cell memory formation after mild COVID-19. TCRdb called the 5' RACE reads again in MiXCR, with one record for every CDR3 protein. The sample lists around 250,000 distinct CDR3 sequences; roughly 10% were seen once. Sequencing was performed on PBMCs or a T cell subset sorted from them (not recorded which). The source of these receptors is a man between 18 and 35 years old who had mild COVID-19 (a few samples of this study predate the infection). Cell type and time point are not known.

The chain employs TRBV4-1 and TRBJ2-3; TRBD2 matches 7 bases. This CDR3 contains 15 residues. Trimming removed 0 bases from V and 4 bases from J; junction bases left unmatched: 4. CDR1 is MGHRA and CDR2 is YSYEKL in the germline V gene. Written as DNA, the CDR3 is TGCGCCAGCAGCCAAGATGGACTAGTCGCAGATACGCAGTATTTT. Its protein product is CASSQDGLVADTQYF.

CDR3 residues: CASSHYRSTDTQYF. The CDR3 region has the DNA TGCGCCAGCAGCCACTACAGAAGCACAGATACGCAGTATTTT. This rearrangement joins TRBV4-1 to TRBJ2-3, with D hard to call. V lost 3 bases, J lost 0 bases, and 7 bases lay in between. The CDR3 has 14 residues. Germline loops: CDR1 MGHRA, CDR2 YSYEKL.

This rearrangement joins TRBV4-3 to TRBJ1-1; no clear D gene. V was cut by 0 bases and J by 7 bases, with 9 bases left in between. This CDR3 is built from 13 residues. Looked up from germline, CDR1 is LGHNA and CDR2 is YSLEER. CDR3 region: CASSQDYGSEAFF. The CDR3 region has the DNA TGCGCCAGCAGCCAAGATTATGGCAGTGAAGCTTTCTTT.

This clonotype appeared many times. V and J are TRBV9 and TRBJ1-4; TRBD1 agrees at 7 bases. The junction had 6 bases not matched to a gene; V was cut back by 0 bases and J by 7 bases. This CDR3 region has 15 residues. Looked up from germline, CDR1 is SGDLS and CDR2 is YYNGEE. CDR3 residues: CASSVAQGLGEKLFF. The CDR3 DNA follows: TGTGCCAGCAGCGTAGCACAGGGGCTCGGTGAAAAACTGTTTTTT.

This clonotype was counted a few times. The CDR3 DNA reads as TGTGCCAGCAGCGATCCGGGACAGGGGCATGGTGAGCAGTTCTTC. Amino acid sequence: CASSDPGQGHGEQFF. The chain uses TRBV7-9 and TRBJ2-1; 10 nucleotides agree with TRBD1. From germline, CDR1 is SEHNR and CDR2 FQNEAQ (reference sequence). The CDR3 sequence is 15 residues long. The V and J ends lost 5 bases and 9 bases, in that order; junction bases with no gene match: 10.

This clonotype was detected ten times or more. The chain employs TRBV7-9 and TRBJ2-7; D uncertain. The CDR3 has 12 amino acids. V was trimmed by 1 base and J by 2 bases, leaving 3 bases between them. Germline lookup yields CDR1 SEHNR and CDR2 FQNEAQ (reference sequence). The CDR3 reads CASSLVAYEQYF. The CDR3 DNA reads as TGTGCCAGCAGCTTAGTCGCCTACGAGCAGTACTTC.

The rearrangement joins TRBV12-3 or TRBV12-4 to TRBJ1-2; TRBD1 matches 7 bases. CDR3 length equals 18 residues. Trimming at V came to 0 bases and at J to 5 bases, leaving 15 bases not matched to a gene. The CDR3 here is CASSLATGSGQEPYGYTF. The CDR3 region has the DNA TGTGCCAGCAGTTTAGCCACCGGAAGCGGACAGGAGCCATATGGCTACACCTTC.

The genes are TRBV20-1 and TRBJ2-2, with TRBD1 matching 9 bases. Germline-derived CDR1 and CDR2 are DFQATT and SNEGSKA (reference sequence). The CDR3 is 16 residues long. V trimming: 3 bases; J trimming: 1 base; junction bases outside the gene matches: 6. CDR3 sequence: CSASGGTGKNTGELFF. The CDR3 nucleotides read TGCAGTGCTAGTGGTGGGACAGGGAAGAACACCGGGGAGCTGTTTTTT.

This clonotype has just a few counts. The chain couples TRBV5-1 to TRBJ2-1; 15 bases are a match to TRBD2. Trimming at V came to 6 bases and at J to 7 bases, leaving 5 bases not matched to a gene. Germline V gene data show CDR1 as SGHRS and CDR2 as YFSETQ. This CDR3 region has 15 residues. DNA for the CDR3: TGCGCCAGCAACGGACTAGCGGGGGGGCCTAATGAGCAGTTCTTC. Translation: CASNGLAGGPNEQFF.

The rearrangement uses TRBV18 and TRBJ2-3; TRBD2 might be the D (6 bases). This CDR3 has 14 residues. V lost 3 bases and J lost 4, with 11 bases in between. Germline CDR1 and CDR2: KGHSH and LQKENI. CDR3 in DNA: TGTGCCAGCTCACCGGGGACTGGCCCAGATACGCAGTATTTT. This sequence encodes CASSPGTGPDTQYF. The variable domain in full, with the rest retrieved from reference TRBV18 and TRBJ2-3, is NAGVMQNPRHLVRRRGQEARLRCSPMKGHSHVYWYRQLPEEGLKFMVYLQKENIIDESGMPKERFSAEFPKEGPSILRIQQVVRGDSAAYFCASSPGTGPDTQYFGPGTRLTVL.

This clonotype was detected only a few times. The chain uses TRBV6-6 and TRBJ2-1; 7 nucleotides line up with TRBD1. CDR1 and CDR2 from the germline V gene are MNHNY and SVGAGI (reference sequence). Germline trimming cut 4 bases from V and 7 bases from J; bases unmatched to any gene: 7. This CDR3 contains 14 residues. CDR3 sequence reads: CASSFWTGRNEQFF. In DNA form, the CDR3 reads TGTGCCAGCAGTTTTTGGACAGGTAGGAATGAGCAGTTCTTC.

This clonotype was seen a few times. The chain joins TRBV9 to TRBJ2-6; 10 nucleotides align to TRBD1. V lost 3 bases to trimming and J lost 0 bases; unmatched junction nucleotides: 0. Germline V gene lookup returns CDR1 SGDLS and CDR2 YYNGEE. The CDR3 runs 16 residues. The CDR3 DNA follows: TGTGCCAGCAGCGGGACAGGGGGCTCTGGGGCCAACGTCCTGACTTTC. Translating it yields CASSGTGGSGANVLTF.

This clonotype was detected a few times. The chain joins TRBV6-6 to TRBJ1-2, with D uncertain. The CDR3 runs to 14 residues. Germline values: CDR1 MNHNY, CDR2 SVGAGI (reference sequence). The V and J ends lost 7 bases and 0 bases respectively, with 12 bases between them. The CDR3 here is CASMVSGTNYGYTF. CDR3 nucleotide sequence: TGTGCCAGCATGGTTTCAGGAACTAACTATGGCTACACCTTC.

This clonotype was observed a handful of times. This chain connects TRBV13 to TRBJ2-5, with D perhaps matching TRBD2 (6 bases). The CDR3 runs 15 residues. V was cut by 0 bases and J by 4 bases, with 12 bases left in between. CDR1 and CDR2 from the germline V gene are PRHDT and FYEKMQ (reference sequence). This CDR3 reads CASSLGSGGRETQYF. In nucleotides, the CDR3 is TGTGCCAGCAGCTTAGGTTCCGGGGGAAGAGAGACCCAGTACTTC.

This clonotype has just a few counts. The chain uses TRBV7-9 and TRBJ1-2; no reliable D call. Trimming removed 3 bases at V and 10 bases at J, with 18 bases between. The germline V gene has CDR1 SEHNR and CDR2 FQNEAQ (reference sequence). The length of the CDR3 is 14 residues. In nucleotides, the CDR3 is TGTGCCAGCAGCTTGGCTCAATCTAAGAATTACTACACCTTC. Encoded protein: CASSLAQSKNYYTF. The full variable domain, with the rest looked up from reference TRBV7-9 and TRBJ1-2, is DTGVSQNPRHKITKRGQNVTFRCDPISEHNRLYWYRQTLGQGPEFLTYFQNEAQLEKSRLLSDRFSAERPKGSFSTLEIQRTEQGDSAMYLCASSLAQSKNYYTFGSGTRLTVV.

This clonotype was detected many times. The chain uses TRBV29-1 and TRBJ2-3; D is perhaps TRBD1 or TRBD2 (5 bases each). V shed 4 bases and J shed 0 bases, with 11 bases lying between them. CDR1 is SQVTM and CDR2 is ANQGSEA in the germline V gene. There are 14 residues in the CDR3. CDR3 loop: CSVVGWGSTDTQYF. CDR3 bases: TGCAGCGTTGTAGGGTGGGGGAGCACAGATACGCAGTATTTT.

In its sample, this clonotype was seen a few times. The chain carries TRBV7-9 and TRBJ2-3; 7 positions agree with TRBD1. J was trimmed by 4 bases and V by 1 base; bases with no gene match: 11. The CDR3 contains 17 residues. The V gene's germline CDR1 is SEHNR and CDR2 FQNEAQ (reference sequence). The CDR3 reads CASSLGGWGQRSDTQYF. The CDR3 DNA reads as TGTGCCAGCAGCTTAGGGGGGTGGGGACAGCGATCAGATACGCAGTATTTT. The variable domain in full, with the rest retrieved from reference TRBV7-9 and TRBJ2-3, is DTGVSQNPRHKITKRGQNVTFRCDPISEHNRLYWYRQTLGQGPEFLTYFQNEAQLEKSRLLSDRFSAERPKGSFSTLEIQRTEQGDSAMYLCASSLGGWGQRSDTQYFGPGTRLTVL.

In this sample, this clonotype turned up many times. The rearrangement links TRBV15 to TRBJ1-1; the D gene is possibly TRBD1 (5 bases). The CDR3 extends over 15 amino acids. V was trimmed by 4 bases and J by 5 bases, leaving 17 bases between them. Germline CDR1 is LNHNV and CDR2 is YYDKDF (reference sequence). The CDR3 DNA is TGTGCCACCAGCACGGACAATGTAGGTATGACTGAAGCTTTCTTT. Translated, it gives CATSTDNVGMTEAFF.

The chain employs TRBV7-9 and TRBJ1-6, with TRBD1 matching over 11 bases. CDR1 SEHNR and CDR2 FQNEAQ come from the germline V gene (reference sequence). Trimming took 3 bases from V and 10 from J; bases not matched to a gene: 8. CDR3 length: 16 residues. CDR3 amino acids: CASSFAGTGGRSPLHF. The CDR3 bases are TGTGCCAGCAGCTTTGCCGGGACAGGGGGTAGGTCACCCCTCCACTTT.

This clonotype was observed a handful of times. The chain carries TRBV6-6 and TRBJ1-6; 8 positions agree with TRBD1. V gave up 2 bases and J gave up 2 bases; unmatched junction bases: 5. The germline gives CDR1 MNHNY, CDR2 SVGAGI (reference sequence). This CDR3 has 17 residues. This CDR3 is CASSYLTGGTYNSPLHF. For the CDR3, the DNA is TGTGCCAGCAGTTACCTTACAGGGGGGACCTATAATTCACCCCTCCACTTT.

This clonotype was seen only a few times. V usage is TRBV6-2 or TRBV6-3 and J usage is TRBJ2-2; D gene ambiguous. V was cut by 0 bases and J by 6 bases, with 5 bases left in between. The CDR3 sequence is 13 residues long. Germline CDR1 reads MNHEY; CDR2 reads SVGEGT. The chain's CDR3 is CASSYSRAGELFF. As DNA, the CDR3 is TGTGCCAGCAGTTACTCTCGGGCCGGGGAGCTGTTTTTT.

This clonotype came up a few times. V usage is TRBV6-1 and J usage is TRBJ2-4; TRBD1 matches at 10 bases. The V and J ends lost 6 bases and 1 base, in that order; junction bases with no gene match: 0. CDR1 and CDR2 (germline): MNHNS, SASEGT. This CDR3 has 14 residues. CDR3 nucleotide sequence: TGTGCCAGCAGGGACAGGGGGGCCAAAAACATTCAGTACTTC. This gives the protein CASRDRGAKNIQYF.

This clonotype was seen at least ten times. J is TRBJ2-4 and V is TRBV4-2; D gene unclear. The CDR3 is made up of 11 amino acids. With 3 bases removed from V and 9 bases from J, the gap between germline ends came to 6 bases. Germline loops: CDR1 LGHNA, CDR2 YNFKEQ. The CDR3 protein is CASSQGSIQYF. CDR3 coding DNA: TGTGCCAGCAGCCAGGGCAGCATTCAGTACTTC.

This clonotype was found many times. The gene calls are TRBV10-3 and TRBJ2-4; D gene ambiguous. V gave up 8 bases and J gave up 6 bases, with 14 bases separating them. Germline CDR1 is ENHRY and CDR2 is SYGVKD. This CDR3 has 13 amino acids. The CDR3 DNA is TGTGCCATCGAGGACCCGCCTTTAAACATTCAGTACTTC. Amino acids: CAIEDPPLNIQYF.

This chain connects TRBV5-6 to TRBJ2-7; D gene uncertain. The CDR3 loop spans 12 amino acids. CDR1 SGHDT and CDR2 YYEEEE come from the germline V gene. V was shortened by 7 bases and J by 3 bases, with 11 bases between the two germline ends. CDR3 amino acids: CASSKWDYEQYV. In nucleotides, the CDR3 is TGTGCCAGCTCAAAGTGGGACTACGAGCAGTACGTC.

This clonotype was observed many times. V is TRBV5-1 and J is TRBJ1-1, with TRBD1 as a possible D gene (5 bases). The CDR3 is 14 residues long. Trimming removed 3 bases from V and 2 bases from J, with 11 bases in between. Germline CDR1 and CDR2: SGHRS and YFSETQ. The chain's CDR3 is CASSSTASNTEAFF. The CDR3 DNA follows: TGCGCCAGCAGCTCGACAGCGTCAAACACTGAAGCTTTCTTT.

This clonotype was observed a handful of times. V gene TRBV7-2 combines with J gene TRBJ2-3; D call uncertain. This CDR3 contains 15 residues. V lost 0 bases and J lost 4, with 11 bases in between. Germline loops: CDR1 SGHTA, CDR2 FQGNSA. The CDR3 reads CASSLATFRADTQYF. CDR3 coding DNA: TGTGCCAGCAGCTTAGCGACCTTTCGGGCAGATACGCAGTATTTT. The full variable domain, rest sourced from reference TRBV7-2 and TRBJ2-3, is GAGVSQSPSNKVTEKGKDVELRCDPISGHTALYWYRQSLGQGLEFLIYFQGNSAPDKSGLPSDRFSAERTGGSVSTLTIQRTQQEDSAVYLCASSLATFRADTQYFGPGTRLTVL.